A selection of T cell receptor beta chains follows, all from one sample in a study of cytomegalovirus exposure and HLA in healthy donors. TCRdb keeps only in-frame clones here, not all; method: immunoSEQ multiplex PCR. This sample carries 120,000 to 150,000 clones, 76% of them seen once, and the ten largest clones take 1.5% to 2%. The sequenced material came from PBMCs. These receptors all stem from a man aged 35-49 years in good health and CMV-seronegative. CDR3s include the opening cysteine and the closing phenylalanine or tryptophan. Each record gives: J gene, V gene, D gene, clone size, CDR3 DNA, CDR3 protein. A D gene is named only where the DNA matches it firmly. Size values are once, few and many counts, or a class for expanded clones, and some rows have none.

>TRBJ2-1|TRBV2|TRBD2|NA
TGTGCCAGGGATGGACTAGCGGGATCAAATGAGCAGTTCTTC
CARDGLAGSNEQFF
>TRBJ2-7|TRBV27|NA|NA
TGTGCCAGCAGTCACAGGGCAACCTACGAGCAGTACTTC
CASSHRATYEQYF
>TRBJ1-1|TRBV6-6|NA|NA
TGTGCCAGCAGTTACGAACGCTCAGGAAGTAACACTGAAGCTTTCTTT
CASSYERSGSNTEAFF
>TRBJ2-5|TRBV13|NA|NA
TGTGCCAGCAGCTCGGTCCAAGAGACCCAGTACTTC
CASSSVQETQYF
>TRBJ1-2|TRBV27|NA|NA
TGTGCCAGCAGTTTTATTGGCTACACCTTC
CASSFIGYTF
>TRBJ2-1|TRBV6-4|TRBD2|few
TGTGCCAGCAGTGACTCAAGGAACGGGGGGAATGAGCAGTTCTTC
CASSDSRNGGNEQFF
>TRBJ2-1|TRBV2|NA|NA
TGTGCCAGCAGTCCGGACTCCACAGACTACAATGAGCAGTTCTTC
CASSPDSTDYNEQFF
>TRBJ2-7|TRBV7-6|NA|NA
TGTGCCAGCAGCGCCGGGGACTGGGCCTACGAGCAGTACTTC
CASSAGDWAYEQYF
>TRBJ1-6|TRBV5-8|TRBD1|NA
TGTGCCAGCAGCTTGGCAGGGGGCGGTAATTCACCCCTCCACTTT
CASSLAGGGNSPLHF
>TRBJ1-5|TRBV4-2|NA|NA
TGTGCCAGCAGCCAAGGAGAAGCTTCTCAGCCCCAGCATTTT
CASSQGEASQPQHF
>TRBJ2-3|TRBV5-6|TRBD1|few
TGTGCCAGCAGCCCTAGGACAGGCGGCACAGATACGCAGTATTTT
CASSPRTGGTDTQYF
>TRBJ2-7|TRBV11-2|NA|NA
TGTGCCAGCAGCCGGGGGTGGGTCGAGCAGTACTTC
CASSRGWVEQYF
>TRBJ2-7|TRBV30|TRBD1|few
TGTGCCTGGGGGACAGGGACCTACGAGCAGTACTTC
CAWGTGTYEQYF
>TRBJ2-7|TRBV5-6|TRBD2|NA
TGTGCCAGCAGCTCCCCGACTAGCCTTTTTGGATACGAGCAGTACTTC
CASSSPTSLFGYEQYF
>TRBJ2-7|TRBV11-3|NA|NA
TGTGCCAGCAGCTTACTTGGAGACGAGCAGTACTTC
CASSLLGDEQYF
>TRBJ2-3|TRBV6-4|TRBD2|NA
TGTGCCAGCAGTGAGCAAAGCGGGAGCGCCCCAGGTACGCAGTATTTT
CASSEQSGSAPGTQYF
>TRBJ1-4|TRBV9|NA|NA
TGTGCCAGCAGCGTAGGGGGCTTGGGTAATGAAAAACTGTTTTTT
CASSVGGLGNEKLFF
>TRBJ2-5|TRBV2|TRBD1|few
TGTGCCAGCAGTGACTCGAGAGGGGGCCGTGAGACCCAGTACTTC
CASSDSRGGRETQYF
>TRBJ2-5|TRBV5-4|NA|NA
TGTGCCAGCAGCTTGTGGGGGGGGACACAAGAGACCCAGTACTTC
CASSLWGGTQETQYF
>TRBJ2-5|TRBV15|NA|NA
TGTGCCACCAGCAGAGATATCGAGACCCAGTACTTC
CATSRDIETQYF
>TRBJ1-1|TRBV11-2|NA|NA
TGTGCCAGCAGCCCGGGAGATTTGGGCACTGAAGCTTTCTTT
CASSPGDLGTEAFF
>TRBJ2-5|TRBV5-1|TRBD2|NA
TGCGCCAGCAGCCCCAAGACTAGCGGCGGATGGGCCCAGTACTTC
CASSPKTSGGWAQYF
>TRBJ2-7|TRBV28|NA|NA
TGTGCCAGCAGTTTTGTAGGGAGCTCCTACGAGCAGTACTTC
CASSFVGSSYEQYF
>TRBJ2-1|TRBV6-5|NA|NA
TGTGCCAGCAGTTACATGGGCTACGATGAGCAGTTCTTC
CASSYMGYDEQFF
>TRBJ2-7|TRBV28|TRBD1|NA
TGTGCCAGCAGTTACACCGGCGAACAGGGGGTAAGCTCCTACGAGCAGTACTTC
CASSYTGEQGVSSYEQYF
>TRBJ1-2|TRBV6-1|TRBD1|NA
TGTGCCAGCAGCGTAATACGGGACAGGGGTGAGGGCTACACCTTC
CASSVIRDRGEGYTF
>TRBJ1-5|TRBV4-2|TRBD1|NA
TGTGCCAGCAGCCTAGGACAGGGTAGAGAGCCCCAGCATTTT
CASSLGQGREPQHF
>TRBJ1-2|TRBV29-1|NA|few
TGCAGCGTTGAAGCGGCAGGGGCGCACGATGGCTACACCTTC
CSVEAAGAHDGYTF
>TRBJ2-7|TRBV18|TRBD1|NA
TGTGCCAGCTCAGTAGGACAGGGGGCAACCTACGAGCAGTACTTC
CASSVGQGATYEQYF
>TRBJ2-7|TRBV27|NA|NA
TGTGCCAGCAGTATCACAGGGTGGGCGTCGGTAAGAGAGCAGTACTTC
CASSITGWASVREQYF
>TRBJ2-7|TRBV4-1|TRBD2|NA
TGCGCCAGCAGCCAAGGAGGCGGGGGTTCGTCCTACGAGCAGTACTTC
CASSQGGGGSSYEQYF
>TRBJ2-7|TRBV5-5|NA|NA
TGTGCCAGCAGCTTGGCCACGGGGTCCAGCTCCTACGAGCAGTACTTC
CASSLATGSSSYEQYF
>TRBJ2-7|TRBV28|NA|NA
TGTGCCAGCAGGGCTTCCGGGACTGGATCCTACGAGCAGTACTTC
CASRASGTGSYEQYF
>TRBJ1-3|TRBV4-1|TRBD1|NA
TGCGCCAGCAGCCAAGGAGGCCGGGGAGGGGACAGGACCCTAAGCACCATATATTTT
CASSQGGRGGDRTLSTIYF
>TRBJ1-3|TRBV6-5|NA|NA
TGTGCCAGCAGTCCTGACAGGAGCTCTGGAAACACCATATATTTT
CASSPDRSSGNTIYF
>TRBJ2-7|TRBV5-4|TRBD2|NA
TGTGCCAGCAGCCCTAGCGGGGGGTCCTACGAGCAGTACTTC
CASSPSGGSYEQYF
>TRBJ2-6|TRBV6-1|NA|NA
TGTGCCAGCAGTGAGGAGGGGGCCGGGGCCAACGGCCTGACTTTC
CASSEEGAGANGLTF
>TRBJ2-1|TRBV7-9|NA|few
TGTGCCAGCACCGGACATCGGGCGGAGCAGTTCTTC
CASTGHRAEQFF
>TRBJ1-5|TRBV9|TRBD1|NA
TGTGCCAGCAGCACACCCTGGACAGGGGAAGGTCAGCCCCAGCATTTT
CASSTPWTGEGQPQHF
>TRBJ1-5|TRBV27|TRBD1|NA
TGTGCCAGCAGTTTACAGGGGGCCAATCAGCCCCAGCATTTT
CASSLQGANQPQHF
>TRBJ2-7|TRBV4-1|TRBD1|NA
TGCGCCAGCAGCCAAGATTTCCGCGGGACAGGGACCTACGAGCAGTACTTC
CASSQDFRGTGTYEQYF
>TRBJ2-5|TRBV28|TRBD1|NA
TGTGCCAGCAGTGCCACAGGGGTCTTGCAAGAGACCCAGTACTTC
CASSATGVLQETQYF
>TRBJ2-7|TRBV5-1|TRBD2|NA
TGCGCCAGCAGCCCGGCCGATAGCGGGGGGCTCGAGCAGTACTTC
CASSPADSGGLEQYF